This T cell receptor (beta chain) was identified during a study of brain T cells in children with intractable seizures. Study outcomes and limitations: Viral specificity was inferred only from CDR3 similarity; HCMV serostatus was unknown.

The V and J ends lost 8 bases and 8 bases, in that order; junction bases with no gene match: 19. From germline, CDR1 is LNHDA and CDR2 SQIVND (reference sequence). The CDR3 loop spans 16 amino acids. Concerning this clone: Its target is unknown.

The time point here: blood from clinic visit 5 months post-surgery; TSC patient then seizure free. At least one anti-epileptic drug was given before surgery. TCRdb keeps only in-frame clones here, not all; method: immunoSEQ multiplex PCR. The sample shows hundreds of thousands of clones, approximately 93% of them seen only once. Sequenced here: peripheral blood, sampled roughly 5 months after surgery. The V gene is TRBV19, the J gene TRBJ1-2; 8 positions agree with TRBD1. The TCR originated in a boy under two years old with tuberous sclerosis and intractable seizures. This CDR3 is CASVNLQGVPMGGYTF. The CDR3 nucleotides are TGTGCCAGTGTTAACTTACAGGGGGTGCCTATGGGAGGCTACACCTTC.